This TCR beta chain appears in the sequencing data of a study of T cell changes during pregnancy in multiple sclerosis. The protocol was immunoSEQ multiplex PCR, while the TCRdb copy is restricted to in-frame clones and leaves out a portion. The sample has 25,000 to 35,000 clones, 85% to 90% seen once. The CDR3 runs 15 residues. The germline V gene has CDR1 MNHEY and CDR2 SVGAGI. V lost 7 bases and J 0 bases, leaving 13 bases between the germline ends. Sequencing was performed on CD8+ T cells from peripheral blood mononuclear cells, taken after pregnancy. This TCR derives from a female donor with multiple sclerosis, enrolled in a pregnancy study. This chain links TRBV6-5 with TRBJ1-5, with D possibly TRBD1 on 6 matching bases. CDR3 residues: CASTRTAYSNQPQHF. The CDR3 coding sequence is TGTGCCAGCACAAGGACAGCCTATAGCAATCAGCCCCAGCATTTT.